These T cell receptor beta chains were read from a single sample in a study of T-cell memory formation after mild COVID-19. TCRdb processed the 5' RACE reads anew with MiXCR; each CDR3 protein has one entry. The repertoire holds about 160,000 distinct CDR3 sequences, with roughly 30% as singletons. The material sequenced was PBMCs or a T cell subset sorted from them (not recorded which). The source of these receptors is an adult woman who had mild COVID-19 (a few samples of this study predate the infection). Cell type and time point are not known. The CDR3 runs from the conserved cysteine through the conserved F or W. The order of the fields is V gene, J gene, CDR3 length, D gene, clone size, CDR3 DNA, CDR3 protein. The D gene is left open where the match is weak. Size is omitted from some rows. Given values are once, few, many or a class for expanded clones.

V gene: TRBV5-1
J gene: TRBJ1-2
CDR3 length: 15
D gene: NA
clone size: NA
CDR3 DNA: TGCGCCAGCAGCCCCCGGGTCCAGATAGAGAGTGGCTACACCTTC
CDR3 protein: CASSPRVQIESGYTF

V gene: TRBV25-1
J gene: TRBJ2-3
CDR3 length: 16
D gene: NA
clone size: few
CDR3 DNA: TGTGCCAGCAGTGAAAGGGGGGAAGCAAGCACAGATACGCAGTATTTT
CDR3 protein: CASSERGEASTDTQYF

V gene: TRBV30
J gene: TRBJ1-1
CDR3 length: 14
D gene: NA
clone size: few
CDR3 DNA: TGTGCCTGGAGTATCGACACCTTGAACACTGAAGCTTTCTTT
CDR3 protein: CAWSIDTLNTEAFF

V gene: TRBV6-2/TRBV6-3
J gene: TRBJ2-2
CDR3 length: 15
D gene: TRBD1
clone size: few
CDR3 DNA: TGTGCCAGCAGTTCGGACAGGCCGTACACCGGGGAGCTGTTTTTT
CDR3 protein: CASSSDRPYTGELFF

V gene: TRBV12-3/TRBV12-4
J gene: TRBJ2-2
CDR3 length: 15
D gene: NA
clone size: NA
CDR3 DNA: TGTGCCAGCAGGGAGGAGATCCGGGGGACCGGGGAGCTGTTTTTT
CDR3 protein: CASREEIRGTGELFF

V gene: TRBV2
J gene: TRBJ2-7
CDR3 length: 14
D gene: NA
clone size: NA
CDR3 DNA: TGTGCCAGCAGTGAAAATCCCGGTCTTAAAGAGCAGTACTTC
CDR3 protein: CASSENPGLKEQYF

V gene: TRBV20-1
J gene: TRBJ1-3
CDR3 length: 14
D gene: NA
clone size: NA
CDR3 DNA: TGCAGTGCTAGTAGACCTTACTCTGGAAACACCATATATTTT
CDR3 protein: CSASRPYSGNTIYF

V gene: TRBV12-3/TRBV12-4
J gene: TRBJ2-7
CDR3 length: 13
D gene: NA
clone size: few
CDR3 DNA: TGTGCCAGCAGTGCAGGGGTCTCCTACGAGCAGTACTTC
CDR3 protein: CASSAGVSYEQYF

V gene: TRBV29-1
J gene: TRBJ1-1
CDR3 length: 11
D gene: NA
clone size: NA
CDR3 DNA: TGCAGCGCAGACCAGGGCACTGAAGCTTTCTTT
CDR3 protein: CSADQGTEAFF

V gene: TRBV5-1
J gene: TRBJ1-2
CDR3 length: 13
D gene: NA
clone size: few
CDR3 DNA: TGCGCCAGCAGCTTGGAACAGGTGAGCGGCTACACCTTC
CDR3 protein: CASSLEQVSGYTF

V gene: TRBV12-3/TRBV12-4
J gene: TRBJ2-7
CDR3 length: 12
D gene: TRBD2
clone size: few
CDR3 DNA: TGTGCCAGCAGTTTAGGGGGGGGCGAGCAGTACTTC
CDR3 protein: CASSLGGGEQYF

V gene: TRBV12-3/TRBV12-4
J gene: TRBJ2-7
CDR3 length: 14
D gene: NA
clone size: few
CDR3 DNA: TGTGCCAGTTCAACCCAGAGGGCTCTGTACGAGCAGTACTTC
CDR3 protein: CASSTQRALYEQYF

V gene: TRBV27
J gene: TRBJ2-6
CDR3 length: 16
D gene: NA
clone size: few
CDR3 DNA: TGTGCCAGCAGTCGGGAACCCCTATCTGGGGCCAACGTCCTGACTTTC
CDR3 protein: CASSREPLSGANVLTF

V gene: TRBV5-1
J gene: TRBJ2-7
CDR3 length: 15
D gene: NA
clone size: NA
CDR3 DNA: TGCGCCAGCAGCTTGGATTGGAGGACGGACTACGAGCAGTACTTC
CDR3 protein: CASSLDWRTDYEQYF

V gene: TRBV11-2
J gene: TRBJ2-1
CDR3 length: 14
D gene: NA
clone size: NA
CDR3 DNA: TGTGCCAGCAGCCGTTGGCGAGGGGACAATGAGCAGTTCTTC
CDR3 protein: CASSRWRGDNEQFF

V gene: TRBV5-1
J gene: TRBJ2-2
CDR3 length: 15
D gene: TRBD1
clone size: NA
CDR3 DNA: TGCGCCAGCAGGAACAGGGGGAGCTCCACCGGGGAGCTGTTTTTT
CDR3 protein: CASRNRGSSTGELFF

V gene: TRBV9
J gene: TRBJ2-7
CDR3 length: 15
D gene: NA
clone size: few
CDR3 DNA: TGTGCCAGCAGCGTAGACGCGGACCCCTCCTACGAGCAGTACTTC
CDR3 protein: CASSVDADPSYEQYF

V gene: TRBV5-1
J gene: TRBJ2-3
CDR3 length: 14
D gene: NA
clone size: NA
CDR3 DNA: TGCGCCAGCAGCTTCTCGAGATCCACAGATACGCAGTATTTT
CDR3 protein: CASSFSRSTDTQYF

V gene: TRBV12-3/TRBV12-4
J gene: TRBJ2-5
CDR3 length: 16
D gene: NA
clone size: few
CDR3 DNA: TGTGCCAGCAGCCGGAAGGACAACCTGTACCAAGAGACCCAGTACTTC
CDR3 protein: CASSRKDNLYQETQYF

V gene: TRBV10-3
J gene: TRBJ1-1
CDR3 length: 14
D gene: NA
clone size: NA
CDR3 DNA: TGTGCCATCAGAGAACAGGGAACGAACACTGAAGCTTTCTTT
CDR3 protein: CAIREQGTNTEAFF

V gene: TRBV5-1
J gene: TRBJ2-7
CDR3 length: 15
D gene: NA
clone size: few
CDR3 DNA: TGCGCCAGCAGCGAGGCAGGGGTAAGGTCCTACGAGCAGTACTTC
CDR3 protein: CASSEAGVRSYEQYF

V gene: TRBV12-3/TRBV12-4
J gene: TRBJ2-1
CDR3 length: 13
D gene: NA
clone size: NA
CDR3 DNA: TGTGCCAGCAGCTACGGACCATACAATGAGCAGTTCTTC
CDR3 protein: CASSYGPYNEQFF

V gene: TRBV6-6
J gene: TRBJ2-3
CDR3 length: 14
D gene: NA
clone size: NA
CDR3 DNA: TGTGCCAGCAGTTACGGTGCAAGCACAGATACGCAGTATTTT
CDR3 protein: CASSYGASTDTQYF

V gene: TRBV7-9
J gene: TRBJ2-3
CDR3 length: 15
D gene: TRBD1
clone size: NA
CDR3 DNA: TGTGCCAGCAGCTTCTACAGGGGAGAAACAGATACGCAGTATTTT
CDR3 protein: CASSFYRGETDTQYF

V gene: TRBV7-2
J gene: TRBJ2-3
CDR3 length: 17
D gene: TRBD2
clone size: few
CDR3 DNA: TGTGCCAGCAGCTCCCGGGTACTAGCGGGAGCAAAAGATACGCAGTATTTT
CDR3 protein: CASSSRVLAGAKDTQYF

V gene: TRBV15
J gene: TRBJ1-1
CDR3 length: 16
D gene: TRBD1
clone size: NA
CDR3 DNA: TGTGCCACCAGCAGAGACGGGACAGGGTCGAACACTGAAGCTTTCTTT
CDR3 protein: CATSRDGTGSNTEAFF

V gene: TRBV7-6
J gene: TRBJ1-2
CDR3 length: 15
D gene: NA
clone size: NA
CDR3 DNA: TGTGCCAGCAGCCGATTTGTGGAGGGGGATAATGGCTACACCTTC
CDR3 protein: CASSRFVEGDNGYTF

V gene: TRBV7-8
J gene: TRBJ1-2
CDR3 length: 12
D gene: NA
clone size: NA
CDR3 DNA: TGTGCCAGCAGAACAGACTCCTATGGCTACACCTTC
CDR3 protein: CASRTDSYGYTF

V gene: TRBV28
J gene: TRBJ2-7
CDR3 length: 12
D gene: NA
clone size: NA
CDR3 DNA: TGTGCCAGCAGTTTTTACATCCTCGAGCAGTACTTC
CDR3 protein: CASSFYILEQYF

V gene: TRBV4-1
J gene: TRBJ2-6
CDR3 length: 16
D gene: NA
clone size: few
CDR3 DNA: TGCGCCAGCAGCCAAGCTATGGAGTCTGGGGCCAACGTCCTGACTTTC
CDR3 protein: CASSQAMESGANVLTF

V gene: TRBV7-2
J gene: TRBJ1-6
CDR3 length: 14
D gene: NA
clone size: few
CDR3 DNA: TGTGCCAGCAGGGATGACAGTAATAATTCACCCCTCCACTTT
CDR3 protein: CASRDDSNNSPLHF

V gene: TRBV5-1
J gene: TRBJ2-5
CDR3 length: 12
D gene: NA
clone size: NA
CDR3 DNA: TGCGCCAGCAGCTTGAGGGGAGAGACCCAGTACTTC
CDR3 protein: CASSLRGETQYF

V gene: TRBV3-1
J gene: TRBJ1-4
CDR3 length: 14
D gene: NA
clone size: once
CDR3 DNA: TGTGCCAGCAGCCAGAGCCCAGGGGCGGAAAAACTGTTTTTT
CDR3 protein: CASSQSPGAEKLFF

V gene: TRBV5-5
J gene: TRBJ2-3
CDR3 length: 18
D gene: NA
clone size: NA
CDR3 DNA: TGTGCCAGCAGGCCCCCCTCGGGGGTATCGATTAGCACAGATACGCAGTATTTT
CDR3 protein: CASRPPSGVSISTDTQYF

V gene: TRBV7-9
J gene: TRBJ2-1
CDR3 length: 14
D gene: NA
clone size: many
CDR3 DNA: TGTGCCAGCAGCTTAGCCGGACTTTCCAATGAGCAGTTCTTC
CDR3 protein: CASSLAGLSNEQFF

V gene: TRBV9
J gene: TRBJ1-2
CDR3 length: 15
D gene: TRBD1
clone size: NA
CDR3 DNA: TGTGCCAGCAGCGTGGGGGGACAGGGAAACTATGGCTACACCTTC
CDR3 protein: CASSVGGQGNYGYTF

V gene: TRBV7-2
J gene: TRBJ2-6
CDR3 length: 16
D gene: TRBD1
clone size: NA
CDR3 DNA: TGTGCCAGCAGCGCTAGACAGGGTGCTGGGGCCAACGTCCTGACTTTC
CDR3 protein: CASSARQGAGANVLTF

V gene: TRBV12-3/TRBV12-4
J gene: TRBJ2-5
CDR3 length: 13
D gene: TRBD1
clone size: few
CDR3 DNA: TGTGCCAGCAGAAATACAGGGGTAGAGACCCAGTACTTC
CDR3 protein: CASRNTGVETQYF

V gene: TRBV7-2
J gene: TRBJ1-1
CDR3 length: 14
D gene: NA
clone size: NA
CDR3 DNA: TGTGCCAGCAGCTACAGGCCAGGGAACACTGAAGCTTTCTTT
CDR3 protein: CASSYRPGNTEAFF

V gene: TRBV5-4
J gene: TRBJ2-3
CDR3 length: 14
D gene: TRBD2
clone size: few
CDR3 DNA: TGTGCCAGCAGCTTGGGCGGGAGGGGAGATACGCAGTATTTT
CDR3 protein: CASSLGGRGDTQYF

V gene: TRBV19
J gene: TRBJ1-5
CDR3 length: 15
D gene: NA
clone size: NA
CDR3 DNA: TGTGCCAGCGCGAACCCCGGGGCCCCGGTGCCGTCCCAGCATTTT
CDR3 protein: CASANPGAPVPSQHF

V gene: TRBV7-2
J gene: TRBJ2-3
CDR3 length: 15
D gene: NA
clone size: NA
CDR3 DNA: TGTGCCAGCAGCCCGTTGGGGTCAATCACAGATACGCAGTATTTT
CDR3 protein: CASSPLGSITDTQYF

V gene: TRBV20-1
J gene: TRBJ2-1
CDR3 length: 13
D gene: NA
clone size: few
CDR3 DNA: TGCAGTGCTAGGGGTAGCGGAGACAATGAGCAGTTCTTC
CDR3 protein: CSARGSGDNEQFF

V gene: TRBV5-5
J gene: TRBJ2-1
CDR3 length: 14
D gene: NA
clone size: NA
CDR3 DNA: TGTGCCAGCAGCAGCACACAGGGGAGGAATGAGCAGTTCTTC
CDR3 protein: CASSSTQGRNEQFF

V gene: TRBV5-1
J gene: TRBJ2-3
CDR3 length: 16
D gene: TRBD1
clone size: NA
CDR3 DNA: TGCGCCAGCAACCAATACGGGACAGGGATGCCAGATACGCAGTATTTT
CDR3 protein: CASNQYGTGMPDTQYF

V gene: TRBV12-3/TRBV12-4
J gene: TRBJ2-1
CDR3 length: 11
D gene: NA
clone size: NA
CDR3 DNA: TGTGCCAGCACGTCGTACGGGGAGGTGTTCTTC
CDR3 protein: CASTSYGEVFF